This record looks at one T cell receptor (beta chain) sequence and its context. Its specificity is not known. V lost 3 bases, J lost 14 bases, and 6 bases stayed unmatched. Germline values: CDR1 PRHDT, CDR2 FYEKMQ (reference sequence). The CDR3 has 14 residues. This specimen belongs to a study of T cell responses to AZD1222 COVID-19 vaccine. Study-wide points: Just a handful of AZD1222 recipients tested seropositive at baseline. Sampling that yielded the repertoires occurred only after the peak T cell response. Spike was spanned by vaccine-associated CD4 TCRs, with dominance at 160-218 and 743-854.

Sequenced by immunoSEQ multiplex PCR; TCRdb stores in-frame clones only, minus some. The sample lists around 130,000 clones; just under 95% were seen once. This chain uses TRBV13 with TRBJ1-6; 11 nucleotides line up with TRBD1. Material: peripheral blood, obtained on day 0 of AZD1222 vaccination. This clonotype originated in an adult in good health. As DNA, the CDR3 is TGTGCCAGCAGCTTTTGGACAGGGGGCCAGGCCCTCCACTTT. Its protein product is CASSFWTGGQALHF.